These 12 T cell receptor beta chains share one sample of origin, sequenced in a study of T cell responses to AZD1222 COVID-19 vaccine. Assay used: immunoSEQ multiplex PCR; TCRdb lists only in-frame clones, some missing. Of about 59,000 clones listed, roughly nine tenths are singletons. The specimen was peripheral blood, collected 28 days after the second AZD1222 dose. These receptor sequences come from an adult who received the AZD1222 COVID-19 vaccine.

The chain carries TRBV28 and TRBJ1-4, with TRBD1 matching 11 bases. Germline CDR1 reads MDHEN; CDR2 reads SYDVKM. CDR3 length: 14 residues. Trimming at V came to 8 bases and at J to 8 bases, leaving 7 bases not matched to a gene. DNA for the CDR3: TGTGCCAGCGGACAGGGGGCGCAAAGGGAAAAACTGTTTTTT. This sequence encodes CASGQGAQREKLFF.

The chain recombines TRBV7-8 with TRBJ2-3, with TRBD1 identical over 7 bases. Per germline, CDR1 SGHVS and CDR2 FQNEAQ. Trimming took 5 bases from V and 6 from J; bases not matched to a gene: 11. This CDR3 spans 15 amino acids. The CDR3 here is CASSRDRVGSDTQYF. As DNA, the CDR3 is TGTGCCAGCAGCCGAGACAGGGTTGGGTCCGATACGCAGTATTTT.

V usage is TRBV9 and J usage is TRBJ2-2, with D maybe TRBD1 (6 bases). With 4 bases removed from V and 2 bases from J, the gap between germline ends came to 12 bases. Looked up from germline, CDR1 is SGDLS and CDR2 is YYNGEE. This CDR3 spans 15 amino acids. CDR3 sequence: CASSPGTLNTGELFF. The CDR3 nucleotides read TGTGCCAGCAGCCCAGGGACACTCAACACCGGGGAGCTGTTTTTT.

V gene TRBV19 combines with J gene TRBJ2-7; the D gene is possibly TRBD2 (5 bases). The CDR3 totals 14 residues. The ends were cut back, 7 bases at V and 4 bases at J, with 17 bases in the middle. Germline V gene data show CDR1 as LNHDA and CDR2 as SQIVND (reference sequence). Here the CDR3 reads CASKARGWVYEQYF. CDR3 DNA: TGTGCCAGTAAGGCTCGGGGATGGGTTTACGAGCAGTACTTC.

Here the CDR3 reads CASSFRDRNTEAFF. DNA for the CDR3: TGTGCCAGCAGCTTTCGGGACAGGAACACTGAAGCTTTCTTT. The chain recombines TRBV7-9 with TRBJ1-1; 7 nucleotides align to TRBD1. Germline CDR1 is SEHNR and CDR2 is FQNEAQ (reference sequence). This CDR3 comprises 14 residues. V trimming: 3 bases; J trimming: 1 base; junction bases outside the gene matches: 2.

This chain joins TRBV7-2 and TRBJ2-7; D may be TRBD2 (7 bases). V was pared by 8 bases and J by 5 bases, with 19 bases between. The germline V gene encodes CDR1 SGHTA and CDR2 FQGNSA. The CDR3 is 14 amino acids. As DNA, the CDR3 is TGTGCCAGCGCCTTAGGGGGGGCTGGCCACGAGCAGTACTTC. Protein sequence: CASALGGAGHEQYF.

V usage is TRBV3-1 (or the pseudogene TRBV3-2) and J usage is TRBJ1-6, with 9 bases that match TRBD1. V shed 5 bases, J shed 5 bases, and the junction held 7 bases outside the gene matches. Germline values: CDR1 LGHDT, CDR2 YNNKEL (reference sequence). The length of the CDR3 is 16 residues. CDR3 amino acids: CASSSTGQGHNSPLHF. CDR3 nucleotide sequence: TGTGCCAGCAGCTCGACTGGACAGGGGCATAATTCACCCCTCCACTTT.

V and J are TRBV5-1 and TRBJ2-2; D is uncertain. The CDR3 sequence is 13 residues long. V was trimmed by 5 bases and J by 4 bases, leaving 9 bases between them. CDR1 is SGHRS and CDR2 is YFSETQ in the germline V gene. This CDR3 is CASRFDVTGELFF. CDR3 DNA: TGCGCCAGCAGGTTCGATGTCACCGGGGAGCTGTTTTTT.

The V gene is TRBV4-3, the J gene TRBJ2-1; D remains unclear. The germline gives CDR1 LGHNA, CDR2 YSLEER. This CDR3 is 15 amino acids long. Trimming left V 0 bases short and J 3 bases short, with 9 bases between. Here the CDR3 DNA reads TGCGCCAGCAGCCAAGATCTGGGTTTCTACAATGAGCAGTTCTTC. Translated: CASSQDLGFYNEQFF.

This sequence joins TRBV3-1 (or the pseudogene TRBV3-2) and TRBJ1-6; D is perhaps TRBD1 (5 bases). The CDR3 loop spans 16 amino acids. CDR1 and CDR2 (germline): LGHDT, YNNKEL (reference sequence). Trimming removed 2 bases from V and 7 bases from J, with 15 bases in between. DNA of the CDR3: TGTGCCAGCAGCCAACAGACCGGGACTTCAAATTCACCCCTCCACTTT. It encodes CASSQQTGTSNSPLHF.

The rearrangement uses TRBV9 and TRBJ2-3, with TRBD2 matching over 10 bases. The J segment lost 2 bases and the V segment lost 0 bases, leaving 6 bases of the junction unmatched. Germline-derived CDR1 and CDR2 are SGDLS and YYNGEE. The CDR3 is made up of 17 amino acids. The CDR3 region is CASSVGGSGGFTDTQYF. CDR3 sequence (DNA): TGTGCCAGCAGCGTAGGTGGTAGCGGGGGGTTCACAGATACGCAGTATTTT.

V is TRBV14 and J is TRBJ2-1; 10 bases match TRBD2. The CDR3 spans 15 residues. Germline CDR1 is SGHDN and CDR2 is FVKESK. After removal of 4 bases from V and 2 bases from J, the junction contained 2 bases not matched to a gene. The CDR3 region has the DNA TGTGCCAGCAGCCCACTAGCGGGAACCTACAATGAGCAGTTCTTC. It is translated as CASSPLAGTYNEQFF.